This TCR beta chain appears in the sequencing data of a study of T cell repertoires in cytomegalovirus infection. As for the study in general: It was the public TCR beta signatures that indicated both CMV infection and matching HLA type.

MiXCR was run by TCRdb on the reads, yielding one entry per CDR3 protein. The sample includes approximately 260,000 distinct CDR3 sequences, over 15% seen only once; the top ten take roughly 50%. CDR3 length equals 12 residues. Trimming cost V 3 bases and J 2 bases, with 7 bases left between them. Germline V gives CDR1 DFQATT, CDR2 SNEGSKA (reference sequence). On this clonotype itself: Its antigen is unidentified.

Points from the study as a whole: Of the TCR beta families, the public ones yielded a cumulative frequency that identified carriers of CMV plus the relevant HLA. Dominating the ex vivo response were TCR beta clonotypes that were CMV-specific and HLA-C-restricted.

This clonotype originated in a human donor in good health (CMV status not recorded). Some clones in this sample may be carry-over from other donors' samples. V usage is TRBV20-1 and J usage is TRBJ2-5, with D possibly matching TRBD2 (5 bases). Sequencing used CD8+ T cells from PBMCs. This CDR3 is CSARDFQETQYF. The CDR3 bases are TGCAGTGCTAGGGACTTTCAAGAGACCCAGTACTTC.